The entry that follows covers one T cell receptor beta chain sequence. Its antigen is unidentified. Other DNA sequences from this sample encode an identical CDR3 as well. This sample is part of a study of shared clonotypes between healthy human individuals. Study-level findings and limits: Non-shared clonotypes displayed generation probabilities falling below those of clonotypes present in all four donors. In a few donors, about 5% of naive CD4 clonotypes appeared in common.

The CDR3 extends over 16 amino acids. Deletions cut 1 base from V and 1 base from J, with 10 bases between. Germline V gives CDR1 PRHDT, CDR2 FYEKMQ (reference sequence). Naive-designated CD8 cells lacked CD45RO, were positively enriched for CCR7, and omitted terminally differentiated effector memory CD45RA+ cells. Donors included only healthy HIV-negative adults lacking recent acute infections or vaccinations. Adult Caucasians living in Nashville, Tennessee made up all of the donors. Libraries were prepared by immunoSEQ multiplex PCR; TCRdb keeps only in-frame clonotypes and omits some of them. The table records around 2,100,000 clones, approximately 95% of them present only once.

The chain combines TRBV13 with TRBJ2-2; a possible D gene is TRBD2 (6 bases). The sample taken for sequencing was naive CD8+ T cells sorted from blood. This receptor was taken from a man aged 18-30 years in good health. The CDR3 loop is CASSLEGGRNTGELFF. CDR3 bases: TGTGCCAGCAGCTTAGAGGGAGGTAGGAACACCGGGGAGCTGTTTTTT.